Below, one T cell receptor beta chain is given with its context. Its binding antigen is unknown. This may arise from a read error, as a much more abundant clone is one base away. Participants in the prospective study were aged roughly 18 to 100 years, lived in about two dozen United States geographic areas, and enrolled through a virtual design. In the prospective study, cohorts were assigned on the basis of participant-reported clinical history obtained from a screening survey and a study questionnaire. Mobile phlebotomists in the prospective study collected whole blood, serum and a nasopharyngeal or oropharyngeal swab from every participant. Prospective study participants could optionally give additional blood draws and questionnaires over an approximately 2-month period. Before DNA extraction, prospective study blood samples were shipped either frozen or at room temperature. This entry is derived from a study of blood T cell repertoires in COVID-19 (dated by TCRdb to 2020 to 2021). About the study as a whole: The collaborator samples originated in the United States, Italy and Spain and spanned the acute and convalescent phases of COVID-19. Samples were obtained from the ongoing ImmuneRACE study (first 160 participants) and from over a thousand subjects provided by 6 global collaborators. The dataset comprised deeply sampled blood TCRbeta repertoires from subjects exposed to, actively infected with, or recovered from COVID-19. The prospective study material was composed of cDNA or gDNA derived from T cells, B-cell-depleted T cells, or PBMCs. Where HLA class I and class II types were available, the types were taken from metadata supplied by the sample provider, not from assay-based typing. The repertoires were released in a freely available public database intended as a resource for research on the immune response to SARS-CoV-2. Sample metadata almost always included a de-identified subject ID, COVID-19 status, age in years and sex. The investigation overall reported the following: Clinical and demographic metadata were provided uncurated, with the amount varying by source and participant.

Reading the germline V gene (reference sequence) gives CDR1 SEHNR and CDR2 FQNEAQ. The CDR3, cysteine through phenylalanine, is 11 amino acids long. Only the CDR3 DNA is retained, 33 bases long and in frame from the first base. Between the V and J ends, shortened by 3 bases and 2 bases respectively, the junction contains 2 bases. TCRbeta CDR3 regions were amplified from genomic DNA using the immunoSEQ Assay, a bias-controlled multiplex PCR. The published analysis was carried out like this. The number of nucleated cells in each sample was estimated by amplification of reference gene primers within the assay. To quantify the absolute abundance of each unique TCRbeta CDR3 rearrangement, sequence reads were collapsed and filtered. For each sample, productive Simpson clonality was calculated as the square root of Simpson's diversity index over productive rearrangements. In its TCRdb copy, this immuneACCESS table keeps in-frame sequences only and misses some clones. Where compared with another copy, unresolved V genes explain less than half of these, and the others have no known cause. The V and J calls and clone size come from that table; D and trimming were worked out from the DNA. The table for this sample lists approximately 260,000 clones; about 85% of them were counted only once. About 6.3% of the sample comes from the top ten.

Rearrangement joined TRBV7-9 to TRBJ2-7; a confident D gene designation cannot be given. This clonotype originated in a woman aged 25 to 39 with acute COVID-19. Sequencing input: PBMCs or T cells enriched from blood (not recorded which). The bases are TGTGCCAGCAGCTTCACCTACGAGCAGTACTTC. Translated, it reads CASSFTYEQYF.